The 30 T cell receptor beta chains below all came from one sample that was sequenced in a study of CD8+CD57+ T cells in acquired aplastic anemia. Only patients with CD8+CD57+ cell expansion on flow cytometry were chosen for sequencing. The study profiled TCR beta VDJ and CDR3 using genomic DNA as template. TCRdb independently ran MiXCR on the reads; one entry per CDR3 protein. This repertoire shows roughly 250,000 distinct CDR3 sequences, less than 85% found once; its top ten account for 40% to 55%. The specimen was sorted CD4+, CD8+, or CD8+CD57+ T cells (not recorded which) from PBMCs. These receptors were collected from a human donor with aplastic anemia.

Concerning this clonotype itself: An end of the junction differs from the germline gene, which may be a read error. The chain links TRBV7-8 to TRBJ1-6; no definite D call. Germline loops: CDR1 SGHVS, CDR2 FQNEAQ. CDR3 length equals 14 residues. The CDR3 spells CASSFHPDGSALHF. Written as DNA, the CDR3 is TGTGCCAGCAGCTTTCATCCAGACGGGTCAGCCCTTCACTTT.

This clonotype has a single count. Its ends do not fully match the called genes, so a read error is possible. The CDR3 loop is CASREGGSANQDF. CDR3 in DNA: TGTGCCAGCAGGGAGGGGGGGAGCGCTAACCAGGATTTC. The chain couples TRBV7-8 to TRBJ2-3, with a tentative D call TRBD2 (7 bases). CDR3 size: 13 residues. Germline lookup yields CDR1 SGHVS and CDR2 FQNEAQ.

The rearrangement links TRBV7-9 to TRBJ2-6, with D perhaps TRBD1 (6 bases). Germline CDR1 reads SEHNR; CDR2 reads FQNEAQ (reference sequence). Trimming took off 1 base at V and 16 bases at J, with 23 bases between the two ends. The CDR3 spans 16 residues. Here the CDR3 reads CASSLVPGDGAIGLTF. In DNA, the CDR3 is TGTGCCAGCAGCTTAGTCCCAGGGGACGGGGCCATTGGACTGACTTTC.

Remarks on this clonotype: No conserved phenylalanine or tryptophan is present at the end of the CDR3, so a read error is the likely explanation. Because the CDR3's place on the DNA is in doubt, the DNA is left out and the CDR3 is given as listed by TCRdb. The V and J genes are TRBV19 and TRBJ1-6. The CDR3 length equals 16 residues, ends included. Germline V gene sequence: CDR1 LNHDA, CDR2 SQIVND (reference sequence). CDR3 amino acids: CASSIAGGSYNEHLFV.

The chain couples TRBV5-4 to TRBJ2-2, with 8 bases aligning to TRBD2. CDR1 and CDR2 (germline): SGHNT, YYREEE (reference sequence). This CDR3 is 15 amino acids long. V dropped 2 bases and J dropped 1; count of bases not matched to a gene: 1. Here the CDR3 reads CASSFTSGNTGELFF. The CDR3 DNA reads TGTGCCAGCAGCTTTACTAGCGGGAACACCGGGGAGCTGTTTTTT. Combining the CDR3 with reference TRBV5-4 and TRBJ2-2 gives the whole variable domain ETGVTQSPTHLIKTRGQQVTLRCSSQSGHNTVSWYQQALGQGPQFIFQYYREEENGRGNFPPRFSGLQFPNYSSELNVNALELDDSALYLCASSFTSGNTGELFFGEGSRLTVL.

The chain combines TRBV24-1 with TRBJ1-1; 7 bases are a match to TRBD1. Germline V gene data show CDR1 as KGHDR and CDR2 as SFDVKD. This CDR3 contains 13 residues. Unmatched junction bases numbered 6, after V lost 9 bases and J lost 3 bases. Here the CDR3 DNA reads TGTGCCACCCGGGACAGCATGGACACTGAAGCTTTCTTT. Its protein product is CATRDSMDTEAFF.

This sequence joins TRBV7-9 and TRBJ1-2; 9 positions match TRBD1. CDR1 is SEHNR, CDR2 FQNEAQ, per germline (reference sequence). The length of the CDR3 is 16 residues. V lost 5 bases to trimming and J lost 3 bases; unmatched junction nucleotides: 10. CDR3 in amino acids: CASSRLDRGLDYGYTF. The CDR3 DNA sequence: TGTGCCAGCAGCAGGTTGGACAGGGGCTTGGACTATGGCTACACCTTC.

With regard to this clonotype: Likely a read error: the CDR3 ends without its conserved phenylalanine or tryptophan. It is unclear where the CDR3 begins or ends on the DNA, so no DNA is shown, and the CDR3 is as TCRdb lists it. The chain carries TRBV2 and TRBJ2-1; no DNA check was done on the table's D call, TRBD2. Germline CDR1 is SNHLY and CDR2 is FYNNEI. The CDR3 is 16 amino acids in total, end residues counted. The CDR3 protein is CASSEEGGGAYDQYFG.

This clonotype was observed a single time. At one boundary the junction diverges from the germline segment, which might be a read error. This chain connects TRBV7-9 to TRBJ2-5; no definite D call. The germline V gene encodes CDR1 SEHNR and CDR2 FQNEAQ (reference sequence). This CDR3 has 14 residues. This CDR3 is CASSRGPGEQSLYF. The CDR3 nucleotides read TGTGCCAGCAGCAGAGGCCCCGGCGAGCAGTCCCTGTATTTC.

V usage is TRBV7-8 and J usage is TRBJ2-1, with 7 positions matching TRBD2. The CDR3 loop spans 15 amino acids. CDR1 is SGHVS and CDR2 is FQNEAQ in the germline V gene. The junction had 15 bases not matched to a gene; V was cut back by 9 bases and J by 7 bases. CDR3 in DNA: TGTGCCAGTAGTATAGCTAGCGGTGCCTGTAATGAGCAGTTCTTC. This gives the protein CASSIASGACNEQFF.

This clonotype has just one count. Here the CDR3 omits its conserved ending phenylalanine or tryptophan, so a read error is the likely source. Because the CDR3's place on the DNA is in doubt, the DNA is left out and the CDR3 is given as listed by TCRdb. The chain employs TRBV7-2 and TRBJ1-1. Germline CDR1 SGHTA, CDR2 FQGNSA. The CDR3 adds up to 15 amino acids, both ends counted. The CDR3 sequence is CASSISGSGIDTQFL.

Comments on this clonotype: This likely comes from a read error, as the CDR3 has no conserved phenylalanine or tryptophan at its end. CDR3 amino acids: CASSALPREPQYV. Written as DNA, the CDR3 is TGCGCCAGCAGCGCCCTACCTCGAGAGCCCCAGTACGTA. The genes are TRBV7-9 and TRBJ2-5; D unresolved. The CDR3 extends over 13 amino acids. Germline V gives CDR1 SEHNR, CDR2 FQNEAQ (reference sequence).

For this clonotype: Sequence at one end of the junction differs from germline and may be a read error. The rearrangement joins TRBV7-8 to TRBJ1-6; D gene ambiguous. The CDR3 length is 14 residues. Per the germline V gene, CDR1 is SGHVS and CDR2 is FQNEAQ. CDR3 protein: CASSLAADHDTQYF. The DNA of the CDR3 is TGTGCCAGCAGCTTAGCGGCAGATCACGATACGCAGTACTTT.

The V gene is TRBV24-1, the J gene TRBJ1-2; D unresolved. V was pared by 4 bases and J by 8 bases, with 10 bases between. The CDR3 is made up of 12 amino acids. Looked up from germline, CDR1 is KGHDR and CDR2 is SFDVKD. The CDR3 region is CATSEIGNGYTF. In nucleotides, the CDR3 is TGTGCCACCAGTGAGATAGGGAACGGCTACACCTTC.

In regard to this clonotype: The CDR3 does not end in the conserved phenylalanine or tryptophan, so this is likely a read error. It is unclear where the CDR3 begins or ends on the DNA, so no DNA is shown, and the CDR3 is as TCRdb lists it. This rearrangement joins TRBV2 to TRBJ2-4; the D call of TRBD1 is as the table states it, not checked on the DNA. The CDR3 length is 12 residues, termini included. CDR1 and CDR2 (germline): SNHLY, FYNNEI. This CDR3 reads CASGEGGTIPQY.

The chain is built from TRBV20-1 and TRBJ2-1; 7 positions match TRBD2. The V and J ends lost 4 bases and 4 bases, in that order; junction bases with no gene match: 4. CDR1 DFQATT and CDR2 SNEGSKA come from the germline V gene (reference sequence). The CDR3 contains 13 residues. The chain's CDR3 is CSAKRGAYNEQFF. The CDR3 DNA reads TGCAGTGCTAAGCGGGGTGCATACAATGAGCAGTTCTTC.

This chain connects TRBV6-1 to TRBJ1-1; D is possibly TRBD1 (5 bases). With 3 bases removed from V and 6 bases from J, the gap between germline ends came to 8 bases. CDR3 length equals 12 residues. Germline loops: CDR1 MNHNS, CDR2 SASEGT. CDR3 coding DNA: TGTGCCAGCAGTGACAGGGTCGCTGAAGCTTTCTTT. It encodes CASSDRVAEAFF.

Points on this clonotype: The CDR3 does not end in the conserved phenylalanine or tryptophan, so this is likely a read error. Because the CDR3's place on the DNA is in doubt, the DNA is left out and the CDR3 is given as listed by TCRdb. V usage is TRBV7-3 and J usage is TRBJ2-3; TRBD1, the D gene given by the table, was not confirmed from the DNA. The CDR3 totals 13 residues, both ends included. Germline-derived CDR1 and CDR2 are SGHTA and FQGTGA. CDR3 residues: CASSLGGGTKETQ.

This sequence joins TRBV7-8 and TRBJ2-7; TRBD1 matches 8 bases. This CDR3 is built from 14 residues. Per the germline V gene, CDR1 is SGHVS and CDR2 is FQNEAQ. The J segment lost 2 bases and the V segment lost 6 bases, leaving 6 bases of the junction unmatched. The CDR3: CASRETGGTYEQYF. CDR3 DNA sequence: TGTGCCAGCAGGGAAACAGGGGGTACCTACGAGCAGTACTTC.

The genes are TRBV9 and TRBJ2-3, with D possibly matching TRBD2 (6 bases). V was clipped by 4 bases and J by 15 bases, with 24 bases between them. CDR3 length: 14 residues. Germline CDR1 is SGDLS and CDR2 is YYNGEE. The CDR3 here is CASSPWGVSTEAYF. The CDR3 DNA reads TGTGCCAGCAGCCCTTGGGGGGTAAGCACTGAAGCTTATTTT.

This clonotype was seen a handful of times. The V gene is TRBV10-3, the J gene TRBJ2-7; the match to TRBD2 covers 8 bases. The trim removed 11 bases at V and 2 bases at J, leaving 5 bases unmatched. The CDR3 consists of 12 residues. The germline V gene encodes CDR1 ENHRY and CDR2 SYGVKD. CDR3 in DNA: TGTGCCTCGGGAGGGGCGCCCTACGAGCAGTACTTC. Translated: CASGGAPYEQYF.

The rearrangement links TRBV9 to TRBJ2-7; no reliable D call. The CDR3 extends over 14 amino acids. V lost 0 bases and J 12 bases, leaving 19 bases between the germline ends. CDR1 is SGDLS and CDR2 is YYNGEE in the germline V gene. CDR3 coding DNA: TGTGCCAGCAGCGTAGGGTCAGATACGCACGATTTGTACTTC. Translated: CASSVGSDTHDLYF.

The chain joins TRBV24-1 to TRBJ1-3; D uncertain. V lost 3 bases and J lost 0, with 8 bases in between. CDR3 length: 15 residues. CDR1 is KGHDR and CDR2 is SFDVKD in the germline V gene. CDR3 residues: CATSDARSSGNTIYF. The CDR3 nucleotides are TGTGCCACCAGTGATGCGAGGAGCTCTGGAAACACCATATATTTT.

This clonotype was seen once. This CDR3 fails to terminate in the conserved phenylalanine or tryptophan, so it likely reflects a read error. The CDR3 nucleotides read TGTGCCAGCAGGGTAGAGCTAACAGATACGCAGTATTCT. It yields the protein CASRVELTDTQYS. The chain carries TRBV7-9 and TRBJ2-3; D not certain. There are 13 residues in the CDR3. The germline V gene has CDR1 SEHNR and CDR2 FQNEAQ (reference sequence). V lost 6 bases, J lost 3 bases, and 10 bases lay in between.

The CDR3 protein is CASSLAWSSYEQYF. The CDR3 coding sequence is TGTGCCAGCAGCTTAGCCTGGAGCTCCTACGAGCAGTACTTC. V gene TRBV7-9 combines with J gene TRBJ2-7; unclear D gene. The CDR3 totals 14 residues. From germline, CDR1 is SEHNR and CDR2 FQNEAQ (reference sequence). V lost 0 bases to trimming and J lost 0 bases, with 6 bases between them. Full variable domain (outside the CDR3, taken from reference TRBV7-9 and TRBJ2-7): DTGVSQNPRHKITKRGQNVTFRCDPISEHNRLYWYRQTLGQGPEFLTYFQNEAQLEKSRLLSDRFSAERPKGSFSTLEIQRTEQGDSAMYLCASSLAWSSYEQYFGPGTRLTVT.

Note on this clonotype: A read error may account for a junction end that differs from germline. This chain links TRBV9 with TRBJ2-5; D is unclear. Germline V gives CDR1 SGDLS, CDR2 YYNGEE. This CDR3 contains 14 residues. CDR3 in DNA: TGTGCCACCAGCATAGGCACAGAGCAAGAGACCCAGTACTTC. The encoded protein is CATSIGTEQETQYF.

Remarks on this clonotype: One junction end does not reproduce the germline sequence, and a read error may be involved. The chain joins TRBV7-9 to TRBJ2-5, with D unresolved. The CDR3 covers 14 residues. Germline V lookup: CDR1 SEHNR, CDR2 FQNEAQ (reference sequence). The CDR3 reads CATSRASDQETNYF. CDR3 bases: TGTGCCACCAGCAGAGCCAGCGACCAAGAGACCAACTACTTC.

The chain uses TRBV19 and TRBJ2-1; D is possibly TRBD1 (5 bases). The ends were cut back, 5 bases at V and 6 bases at J, with 17 bases in the middle. From germline, CDR1 is LNHDA and CDR2 SQIVND (reference sequence). The CDR3 loop spans 15 amino acids. Here the CDR3 DNA reads TGTGCCAGTAGTTGTCTAGGGGCTGCGTCCAATGAGCAGTTCTTC. Translation gives CASSCLGAASNEQFF.

This clonotype was found once. At one boundary the junction diverges from the germline segment, which might be a read error. This chain uses TRBV2 with TRBJ2-1; maybe TRBD2 (7 bases). Germline loops: CDR1 SNHLY, CDR2 FYNNEI. This CDR3 has 16 amino acids. In nucleotides, the CDR3 is TGTGCCAGCGGGGAGGGGGGCGGAGACGGTCAGGATTTTGGGTCCTTC. Translation: CASGEGGGDGQDFGSF.

This clonotype has at least ten counts. This chain connects TRBV12-3 or TRBV12-4 to TRBJ2-1; 7 bases line up with TRBD2. V lost 5 bases and J lost 2; bases outside the gene matches: 6. The CDR3 runs 15 residues. The CDR3 DNA reads as TGTGCCAGCAGTCCAGCTAGCGGAGCCTACAATGAGCAGTTCTTC. It translates to CASSPASGAYNEQFF.